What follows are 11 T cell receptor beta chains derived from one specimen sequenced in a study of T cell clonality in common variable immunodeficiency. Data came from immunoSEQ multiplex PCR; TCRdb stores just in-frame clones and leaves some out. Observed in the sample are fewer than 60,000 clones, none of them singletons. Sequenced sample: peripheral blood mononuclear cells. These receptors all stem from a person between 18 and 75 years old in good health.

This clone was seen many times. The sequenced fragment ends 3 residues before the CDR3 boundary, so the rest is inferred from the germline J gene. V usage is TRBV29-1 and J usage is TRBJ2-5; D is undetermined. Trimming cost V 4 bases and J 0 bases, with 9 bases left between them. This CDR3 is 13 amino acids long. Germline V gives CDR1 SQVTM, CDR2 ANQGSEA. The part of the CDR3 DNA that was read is TGCAGCGTTGCAGGTGGATACCAAGAGACC. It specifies CSVAGGYQET. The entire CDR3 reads CSVAGGYQETQYF.

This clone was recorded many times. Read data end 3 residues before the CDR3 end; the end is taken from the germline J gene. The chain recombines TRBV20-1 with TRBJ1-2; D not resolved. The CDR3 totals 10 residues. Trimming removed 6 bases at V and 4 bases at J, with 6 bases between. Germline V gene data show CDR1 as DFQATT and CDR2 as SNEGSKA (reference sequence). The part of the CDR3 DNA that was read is TGCAGTGCCCGACTCTATGGC. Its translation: CSARLYG. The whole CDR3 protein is CSARLYGYTF.

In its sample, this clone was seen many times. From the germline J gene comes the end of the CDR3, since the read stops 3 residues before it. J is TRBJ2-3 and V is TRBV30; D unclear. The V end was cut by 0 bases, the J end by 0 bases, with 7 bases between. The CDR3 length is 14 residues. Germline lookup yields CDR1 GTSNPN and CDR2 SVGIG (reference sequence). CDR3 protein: CAWSVTRSTDTQYF. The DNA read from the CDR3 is TGTGCCTGGAGTGTGACGCGGAGCACAGATACG.

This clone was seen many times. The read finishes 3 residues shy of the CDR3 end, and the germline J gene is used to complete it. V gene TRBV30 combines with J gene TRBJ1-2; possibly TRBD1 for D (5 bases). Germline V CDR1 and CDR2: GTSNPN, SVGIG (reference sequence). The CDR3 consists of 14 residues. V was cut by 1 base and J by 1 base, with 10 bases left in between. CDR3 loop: CAWSAGHLNYGYTF. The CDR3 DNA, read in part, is TGTGCCTGGAGTGCAGGACACCTTAACTATGGC.

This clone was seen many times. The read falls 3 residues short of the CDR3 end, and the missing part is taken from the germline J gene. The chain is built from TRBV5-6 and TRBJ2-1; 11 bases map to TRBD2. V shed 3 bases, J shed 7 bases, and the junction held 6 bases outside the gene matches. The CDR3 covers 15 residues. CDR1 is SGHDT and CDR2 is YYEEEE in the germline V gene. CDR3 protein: CASSYLAGGINEQFF. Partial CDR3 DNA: TGTGCCAGCAGCTATCTAGCGGGGGGTATTAATGAG.

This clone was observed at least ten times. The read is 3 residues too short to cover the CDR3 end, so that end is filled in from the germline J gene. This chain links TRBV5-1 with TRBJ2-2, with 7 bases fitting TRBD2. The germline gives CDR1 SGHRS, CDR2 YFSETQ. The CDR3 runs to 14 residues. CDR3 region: CASSLAAGDEKLFF. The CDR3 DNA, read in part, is TGCGCCAGCAGCTTGGCCGCGGGGGATGAAAAG.

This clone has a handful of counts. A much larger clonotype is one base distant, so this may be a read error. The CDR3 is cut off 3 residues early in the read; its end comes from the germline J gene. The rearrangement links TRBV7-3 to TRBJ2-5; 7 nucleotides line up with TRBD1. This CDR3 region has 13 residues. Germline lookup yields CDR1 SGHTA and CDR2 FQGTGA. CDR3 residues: CASSSSGTDTQYF. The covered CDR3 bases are TGTGCCAGCAGCTCGTCGGGGACAGATACC.

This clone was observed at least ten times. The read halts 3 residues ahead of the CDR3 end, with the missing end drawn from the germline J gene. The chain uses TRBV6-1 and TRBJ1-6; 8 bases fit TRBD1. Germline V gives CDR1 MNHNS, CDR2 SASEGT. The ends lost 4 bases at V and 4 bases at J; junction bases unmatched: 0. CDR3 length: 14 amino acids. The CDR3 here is CASSGQGYNSPLHF. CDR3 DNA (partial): TGTGCCAGCAGTGGACAGGGGTATAATTCACCC.

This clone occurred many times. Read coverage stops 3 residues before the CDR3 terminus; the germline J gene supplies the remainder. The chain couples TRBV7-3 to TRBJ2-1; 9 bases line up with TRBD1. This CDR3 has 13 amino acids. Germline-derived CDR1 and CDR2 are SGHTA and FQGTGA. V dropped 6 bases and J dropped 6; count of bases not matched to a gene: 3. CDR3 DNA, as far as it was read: TGTGCCAGCAGGGAGACAGGGGGCAATGAG. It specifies CASRETGGNE. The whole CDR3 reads CASRETGGNEQFF.

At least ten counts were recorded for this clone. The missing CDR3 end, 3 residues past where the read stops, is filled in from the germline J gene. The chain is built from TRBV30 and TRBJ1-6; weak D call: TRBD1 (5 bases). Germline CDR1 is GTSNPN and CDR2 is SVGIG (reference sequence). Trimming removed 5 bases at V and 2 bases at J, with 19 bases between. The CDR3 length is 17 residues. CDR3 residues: CAWSHMYAGPYNSPLHF. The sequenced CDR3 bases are TGTGCCTGGTCTCACATGTACGCAGGGCCCTATAATTCACCC.

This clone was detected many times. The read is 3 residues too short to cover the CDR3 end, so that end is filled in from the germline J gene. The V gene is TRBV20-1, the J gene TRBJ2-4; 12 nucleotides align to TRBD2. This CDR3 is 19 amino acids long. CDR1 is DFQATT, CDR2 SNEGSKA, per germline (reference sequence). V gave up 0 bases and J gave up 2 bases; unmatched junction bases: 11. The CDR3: CSAREVTSGGAWSKNIQYF. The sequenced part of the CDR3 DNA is TGCAGTGCTAGAGAGGTGACTAGCGGGGGAGCTTGGTCCAAAAACATT.